This note documents a single T cell receptor beta chain sequence. Its antigen is currently unknown. Sample time point: late sampling 161 to 241 days after vaccination in three convalescent patients. Sample treatment: approximately nine-day PBMC culture with coronavirus spike peptide pools or control peptides (ViraFEST assay). Oncomine TCR Beta short-read sequencing was applied to DNA from cultured CD4+ T cells. TCRdb re-called the PCR reads with MiXCR, one entry per CDR3 protein. The table records 20,000 to 25,000 distinct CDR3 sequences, less than 35% of them present only once. CDR1 and CDR2 (germline): SEHNR, FQNEAQ (reference sequence). The CDR3 loop spans 15 amino acids. Trimming removed 3 bases from V and 6 bases from J, with 12 bases in between. The sample belongs to a study of vaccination and CD4 T cells after COVID-19.

The sample here was CD4+ T cells from blood, cultured in vitro, taken about 7 months after SARS-CoV-2 vaccination. The chain links TRBV7-9 to TRBJ1-6; D is unclear. The receptor comes from a human donor who had recovered from COVID-19. The CDR3, as DNA: TGTGCCAGCAGCTTGAGTTCAATCCTTAATTCACCCCTCCACTTT. Protein: CASSLSSILNSPLHF.